This T cell receptor (beta chain) was found in a study of T-cell memory formation after mild COVID-19 (dated by TCRdb to about 2021). About the study as a whole: TCR sequence clusters from the two donors were largely donor specific. In a couple of donors, T-cell clones that expanded and contracted after mild COVID-19 were tracked by sequencing TCRalpha and TCRbeta repertoires over time. Two young, previously healthy adult volunteers made up the cohort, one male and one female.

V sheds 1 base and J sheds 10 bases, leaving 6 bases between their ends. The germline V gene yields KGHDR for CDR1 and SFDVKD for CDR2. CDR3 length: 11 amino acids, cysteine to phenylalanine. Only CDR3 DNA remains: 33 bases, in frame from the first base. This clonotype occurred a few times. Its cognate antigen has yet to be identified. There are no base qualities to consult, and no much larger clone falls within one base. Sequencing took place on an Illumina NovaSeq 6000. Using 5'RACE with constant-segment primers, TCRalpha and TCRbeta cDNA libraries were constructed, with sample barcodes and unique molecular identifiers added in the process. Trizol reagent was used to extract RNA from every sample. Libraries were amplified in two PCR steps, with a second sample barcode and Illumina TruSeq adapters added in the second step. The libraries were sequenced on an Illumina NovaSeq using 2 x 150 bp paired-end reads. As for the original processing: The reads were demultiplexed and collapsed into UMI-guided consensus sequences using migec v1.2.7. Using mixcr v2.1.11, UMI consensuses were aligned to TRA and TRB V and J templates and then assembled into clonotypes. A clonotype was counted as expanded or contracted only when both edgeR and NoisET called the clonotype significant, with the noise models trained on biological replicates. For edgeR calls, a false discovery rate-adjusted p below 0.01 and a log2 fold-change threshold of 1 were applied. PCA with hierarchical clustering of max-normalized trajectories of the 1000 most abundant clonotypes was used as exploratory dynamics analysis. Each responding clone was given a CD4 or CD8 phenotype based on the CD4+ and CD8+ repertoires, which had been sequenced separately. In-frame beta chains were kept once TCRdb had trimmed the public reads at Q25 with fastp and called clones with MiXCR. Each entry merges the rows of one CDR3 protein and shows their most common DNA and genes. TCRdb's processing, not the study's, gives the V and J calls here. The sample has around 450,000 distinct CDR3 sequences on record, around 18% of them singletons. The ten biggest clones cover more than 8% of the sample.

Ficoll-Paque density gradient centrifugation was the method used to isolate PBMCs. Results the study describes overall, beyond this receptor: Only a couple of mild cases were covered by the study, and larger cohorts that include severe cases with pre-infection samples were considered necessary. Some responding clones were detected in pre-infection memory, which suggested that pre-existing cross-reactive memory T cells had joined the SARS-CoV-2 response. Clones that contracted from day 15 to 85 showed balanced CD4/CD8 phenotypes, whereas a second wave of clones that expanded from day 15 to 37 leaned towards CD4+. The second-wave clones that peaked on day 37 were not confirmed to be SARS-CoV-2 specific. Contracting CD4+ clones were located mainly in the CM and EM memory subsets, whereas CD8+ clones were found to be enriched in EMRA.

Recombination connected TRBV24-1 to TRBJ1-1; TRBD1 could be the D gene, as 6 bases match. This sequence originates from an adult woman who had mild COVID-19 (a few samples of this study predate the infection). The sample titles of this study are shuffled in the database, so cell type and time point are left out; the donor was told from shared clones. The sample consisted of PBMCs or a T cell subset sorted from them (not recorded which). The DNA sequence reads TGTGCCACCAGTGATTTCAGGGGAGCTTTCTTT. Its translation reads: CATSDFRGAFF.